The clone carrying this T cell receptor beta chain was counted between two and nine times. The source of the sample is a study of T cells in Graves' hyperthyroidism and ophthalmopathy. Around 10 ml fresh peripheral blood yielded the PBMCs. Regions amplified from RNA transcripts were the TCR beta CDR3 regions. Carried out on the TCR CDR3, a first-round RT-PCR used the HTBI primer set. TCRdb fed the multiplex PCR reads into MiXCR, producing one record per CDR3 protein. Altogether 450,000 to 600,000 distinct CDR3 sequences are present, just under 20% being singletons, with the ten largest covering roughly 50%. The CDR3 has 15 amino acids. CDR1 is SEHNR and CDR2 is FQNEAQ in the germline V gene (reference sequence). V dropped 5 bases and J dropped 0 bases, with 10 bases sitting between them.

The source material was blood. The TCR comes from a man aged 40-55 years with Graves' ophthalmopathy. The gene calls are TRBV7-9 and TRBJ1-4; D unclear. The CDR3 sequence: CASSIPGATNEKLFF. The DNA for the CDR3 is TGTGCCAGCAGCATCCCGGGAGCAACTAATGAAAAACTGTTTTTT. The variable domain in full, with the rest retrieved from reference TRBV7-9 and TRBJ1-4, is DTGVSQNPRHKITKRGQNVTFRCDPISEHNRLYWYRQTLGQGPEFLTYFQNEAQLEKSRLLSDRFSAERPKGSFSTLEIQRTEQGDSAMYLCASSIPGATNEKLFFGSGTQLSVL.